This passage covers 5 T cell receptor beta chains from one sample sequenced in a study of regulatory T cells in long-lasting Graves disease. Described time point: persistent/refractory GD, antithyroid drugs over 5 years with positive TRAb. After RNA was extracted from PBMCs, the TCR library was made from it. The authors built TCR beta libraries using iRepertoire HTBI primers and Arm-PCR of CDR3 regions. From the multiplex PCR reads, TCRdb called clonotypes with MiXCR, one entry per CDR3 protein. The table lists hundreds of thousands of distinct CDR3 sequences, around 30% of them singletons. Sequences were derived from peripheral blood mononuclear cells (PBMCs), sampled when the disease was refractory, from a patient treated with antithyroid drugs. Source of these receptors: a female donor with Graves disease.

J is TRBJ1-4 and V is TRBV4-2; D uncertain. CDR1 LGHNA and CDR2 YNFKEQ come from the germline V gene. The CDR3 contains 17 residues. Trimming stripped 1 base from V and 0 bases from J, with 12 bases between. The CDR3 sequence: CASSQGRGLTTNEKLFF. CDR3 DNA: TGTGCCAGCAGCCAAGGCCGAGGGTTAACAACTAATGAAAAACTGTTTTTT.

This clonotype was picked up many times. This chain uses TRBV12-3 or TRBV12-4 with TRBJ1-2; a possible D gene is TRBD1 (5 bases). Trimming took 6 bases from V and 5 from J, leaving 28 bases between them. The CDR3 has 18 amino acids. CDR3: CASSLVGATSGIIYGYTF. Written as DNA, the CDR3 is TGTGCCAGCAGCCTTGTCGGGGCGACGAGTGGGATTATTTATGGCTACACCTTC.

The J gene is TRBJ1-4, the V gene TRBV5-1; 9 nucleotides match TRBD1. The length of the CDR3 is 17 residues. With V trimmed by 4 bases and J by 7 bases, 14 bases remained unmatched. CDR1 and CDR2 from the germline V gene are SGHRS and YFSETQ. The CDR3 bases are TGCGCCAGCAGCGGTCGGACGTCGCGACAGGGGGGTGAAAAACTGTTTTTT. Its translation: CASSGRTSRQGGEKLFF.

The CDR3 reads CASSVSTGTNTEAFF. The CDR3 nucleotides read TGTGCCAGCAGCGTAAGTACAGGGACTAACACTGAAGCTTTCTTT. The chain joins TRBV9 to TRBJ1-1; weak D call: TRBD1 (6 bases). The CDR3 extends over 15 amino acids. V lost 1 base to trimming and J lost 2 bases, with 12 bases between them. CDR1 SGDLS and CDR2 YYNGEE come from the germline V gene.

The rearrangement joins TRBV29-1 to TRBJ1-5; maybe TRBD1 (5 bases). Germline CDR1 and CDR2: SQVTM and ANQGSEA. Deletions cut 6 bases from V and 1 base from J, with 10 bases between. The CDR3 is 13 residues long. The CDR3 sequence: CSVADTSNQPQHF. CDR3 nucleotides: TGCAGCGTCGCGGACACAAGCAATCAGCCCCAGCATTTT.